Presented here are 28 T cell receptor beta chains from one specimen sequenced in a study of blood T cell repertoires in COVID-19. Repertoires were generated with immunoSEQ multiplex PCR, while TCRdb's copy carries only in-frame clones and drops some. The sample yields fewer than 200,000 clones, over 75% seen once. The sample comprised PBMCs or T cells enriched from blood (not recorded which). These receptors all come from a woman younger than 35 who had recovered from COVID-19.

The chain recombines TRBV14 with TRBJ2-7, with 8 bases aligning to TRBD1. This CDR3 has 16 amino acids. Germline CDR1 is SGHDN and CDR2 is FVKESK. J was trimmed by 4 bases and V by 4 bases; bases with no gene match: 12. CDR3 bases: TGTGCCAGCAGCCCCTTAAGGACAGGGCTAGGGTACGAGCAGTACTTC. Protein: CASSPLRTGLGYEQYF.

CDR3 region: CASSLGTVQETQYF. DNA of the CDR3: TGTGCCAGCAGCTTAGGGACAGTCCAAGAGACCCAGTACTTC. The J gene is TRBJ2-5, the V gene TRBV7-9, with D possibly matching TRBD1 (6 bases). The V end was cut by 1 base, the J end by 1 base, with 7 bases between. CDR1 is SEHNR and CDR2 is FQNEAQ in the germline V gene (reference sequence). This CDR3 comprises 14 residues.

The chain joins TRBV5-4 to TRBJ2-1; TRBD2 matches at 8 bases. The J segment lost 6 bases and the V segment lost 3 bases, leaving 5 bases of the junction unmatched. This CDR3 spans 14 amino acids. Germline V gives CDR1 SGHNT, CDR2 YYREEE (reference sequence). The CDR3 bases are TGTGCCAGCAGCTACGGGACTAGGGGCAATGAGCAGTTCTTC. As protein: CASSYGTRGNEQFF.

This chain joins TRBV11-2 and TRBJ1-2, with D perhaps matching TRBD1 (6 bases). There are 16 residues in the CDR3. CDR1 is SGHAT and CDR2 is FQNNGV in the germline V gene. V gave up 1 base and J gave up 4 bases, with 16 bases separating them. The CDR3 protein is CASSLVGVGGSYGYTF. For the CDR3, the DNA is TGTGCCAGCAGCTTAGTCGGGGTAGGGGGTAGCTATGGCTACACCTTC. The variable domain in full, with the rest retrieved from reference TRBV11-2 and TRBJ1-2, is EAGVAQSPRYKIIEKRQSVAFWCNPISGHATLYWYQQILGQGPKLLIQFQNNGVVDDSQLPKDRFSAERLKGVDSTLKIQPAKLEDSAVYLCASSLVGVGGSYGYTFGSGTRLTVV.

The chain is built from TRBV29-1 and TRBJ1-1; 8 bases are a match to TRBD1. The V gene's germline CDR1 is SQVTM and CDR2 ANQGSEA. The CDR3 extends over 16 amino acids. Trimming at V came to 0 bases and at J to 1 base, leaving 7 bases not matched to a gene. Here the CDR3 reads CSVEDVQGVSNTEAFF. Here the CDR3 DNA reads TGCAGCGTTGAAGATGTACAGGGGGTTTCGAACACTGAAGCTTTCTTT.

The V and J genes are TRBV5-1 and TRBJ2-3; possibly TRBD2 for D (6 bases). Trimming removed 1 base at V and 4 bases at J, with 13 bases between. This CDR3 has 15 residues. The germline V gene encodes CDR1 SGHRS and CDR2 YFSETQ. The CDR3 is CASSLWGSGSDTQYF. The CDR3 DNA sequence: TGCGCCAGCAGCTTGTGGGGGAGCGGGTCAGATACGCAGTATTTT.

V is TRBV5-1 and J is TRBJ1-4, with unresolved D. V lost 0 bases to trimming and J lost 4 bases, with 7 bases between them. The CDR3 has 14 amino acids. Germline assignment: CDR1 SGHRS and CDR2 YFSETQ. DNA of the CDR3: TGCGCCAGCAGCTTGGAAACGGGTAATGAAAAACTGTTTTTT. Its protein is CASSLETGNEKLFF.

V usage is TRBV21-1 and J usage is TRBJ1-5; TRBD1 is taken as the D call from the table, unchecked against the DNA. TRBV21-1 is reported as a pseudogene. The CDR3 totals 18 residues. The CDR3 here is CASSTRTGNVYLYQPQHF. CDR3 nucleotide sequence: TGTGCCAGCAGCACCCGGACAGGGAATGTCTATCTCTATCAGCCCCAGCATTTT.

The rearrangement uses TRBV19 and TRBJ1-5, with 7 bases that match TRBD1. V shed 4 bases and J 1 base; nucleotides not matched to a gene: 1. There are 14 residues in the CDR3. The germline CDR1 and CDR2 sequences are LNHDA and SQIVND (reference sequence). The CDR3 sequence: CASSRGQSNQPQHF. The CDR3, as DNA: TGTGCCAGTAGTAGGGGACAGAGCAATCAGCCCCAGCATTTT. The full variable domain, rest sourced from reference TRBV19 and TRBJ1-5, is DGGITQSPKYLFRKEGQNVTLSCEQNLNHDAMYWYRQDPGQGLRLIYYSQIVNDFQKGDIAEGYSVSREKKESFPLTVTSAQKNPTAFYLCASSRGQSNQPQHFGDGTRLSIL.

The rearrangement uses TRBV6-2 or TRBV6-3 and TRBJ1-5; D is possibly TRBD1 (5 bases). This CDR3 is 15 amino acids long. Between the trimmed V and J ends, which lost 3 bases and 6 bases, there was a span of 15 bases. Germline CDR1 is MNHEY and CDR2 is SVGEGT. The chain's CDR3 is CASSYGGGEVQPQHF. CDR3 sequence (DNA): TGTGCCAGCAGTTATGGGGGAGGGGAGGTTCAGCCCCAGCATTTT.

The V gene is TRBV5-1, the J gene TRBJ1-1; 9 positions agree with TRBD1. V was clipped by 1 base and J by 8 bases; unmatched bases: 6. The CDR3 consists of 14 residues. CDR1 is SGHRS, CDR2 YFSETQ, per germline. The CDR3 reads CASSLSPGQGEAFF. The CDR3 nucleotides read TGCGCCAGCAGCTTGAGCCCGGGACAGGGAGAAGCTTTCTTT.

This rearrangement joins TRBV9 to TRBJ2-3; D perhaps matches TRBD2 (6 bases). This CDR3 has 15 residues. Trimming removed 4 bases at V and 2 bases at J, with 14 bases between. Germline V gene sequence: CDR1 SGDLS, CDR2 YYNGEE. The CDR3: CASSPAGSHTDTQYF. In nucleotides, the CDR3 is TGTGCCAGCAGCCCAGCGGGTTCTCACACAGATACGCAGTATTTT.

The chain recombines TRBV6-5 with TRBJ2-1; 7 bases map to TRBD1. CDR1 is MNHEY and CDR2 is SVGAGI in the germline V gene. The trim removed 4 bases at V and 7 bases at J, leaving 10 bases unmatched. This CDR3 contains 15 residues. Written as DNA, the CDR3 is TGTGCCAGCAGTTCTCCCGGGACAGCGATAAATGAGCAGTTCTTC. Protein product: CASSSPGTAINEQFF.

This chain connects TRBV3-1 (or the pseudogene TRBV3-2) to TRBJ1-5, with TRBD1 identical over 10 bases. J gave up 3 bases and V 2 bases, and 4 bases lay outside the gene matches. This CDR3 has 16 amino acids. The germline gives CDR1 LGHDT, CDR2 YNNKEL (reference sequence). The CDR3, as DNA: TGTGCCAGCAGCCAATTCGGGACAGGGGTCAATCAGCCCCAGCATTTT. The encoded protein is CASSQFGTGVNQPQHF.

This chain connects TRBV19 to TRBJ1-2; D remains unclear. The CDR3 totals 14 residues. Trimming took 7 bases from V and 5 from J, leaving 17 bases between them. The germline gives CDR1 LNHDA, CDR2 SQIVND (reference sequence). The CDR3 loop is CASKFGRENYGYTF. The CDR3 bases are TGTGCCAGTAAATTTGGGAGAGAGAATTATGGCTACACCTTC. The variable domain in full, completed from reference TRBV19 and TRBJ1-2, reads DGGITQSPKYLFRKEGQNVTLSCEQNLNHDAMYWYRQDPGQGLRLIYYSQIVNDFQKGDIAEGYSVSREKKESFPLTVTSAQKNPTAFYLCASKFGRENYGYTFGSGTRLTVV.

The chain combines TRBV20-1 with TRBJ1-2, with 8 positions matching TRBD1. CDR1 is DFQATT, CDR2 SNEGSKA, per germline (reference sequence). There are 13 residues in the CDR3. V shed 3 bases, J shed 8 bases, and the junction held 8 bases outside the gene matches. The CDR3 region is CSASLQGAFGYTF. CDR3 in DNA: TGCAGTGCTAGTCTTCAGGGGGCGTTCGGCTACACCTTC.

V gene TRBV2 combines with J gene TRBJ2-1, with 7 bases aligning to TRBD2. Germline loops: CDR1 SNHLY, CDR2 FYNNEI. The CDR3 covers 13 residues. The ends lost 6 bases at V and 3 bases at J; junction bases unmatched: 2. CDR3 region: CASRAGFYNEQFF. The CDR3 DNA reads as TGTGCCAGCAGAGCGGGGTTCTACAATGAGCAGTTCTTC. Using reference TRBV2 and TRBJ2-1 for the parts outside the CDR3, the full variable domain is EPEVTQTPSHQVTQMGQEVILRCVPISNHLYFYWYRQILGQKVEFLVSFYNNEISEKSEIFDDQFSVERPDGSNFTLKIRSTKLEDSAMYFCASRAGFYNEQFFGPGTRLTVL.

The genes are TRBV24-1 and TRBJ1-4; D may be TRBD1 (6 bases). Germline V CDR1 and CDR2: KGHDR, SFDVKD. The germline V and J ends were trimmed by 9 bases and 5 bases, with 15 bases remaining between them. CDR3 length equals 14 residues. CDR3 residues: CATGWTAKNEKLFF. The CDR3, as DNA: TGTGCCACCGGCTGGACAGCCAAAAATGAAAAACTGTTTTTT.

The chain uses TRBV7-6 and TRBJ2-5, with D possibly TRBD2 on 6 matching bases. CDR1 SGHVS and CDR2 FNYEAQ come from the germline V gene. This CDR3 region has 14 residues. V dropped 5 bases and J dropped 5 bases, with 15 bases sitting between them. The CDR3 DNA sequence: TGTGCCAGCAGCCCGGGACTCCGCAGGGAGACCCAGTACTTC. Translation gives CASSPGLRRETQYF.

V is TRBV7-2 and J is TRBJ1-1; possibly TRBD1 for D (6 bases). V dropped 2 bases and J dropped 7 bases, with 11 bases sitting between them. The germline V gene has CDR1 SGHTA and CDR2 FQGNSA. CDR3 length: 13 amino acids. The CDR3 loop is CASSLYRVVEAFF. Written as DNA, the CDR3 is TGTGCCAGCAGCTTATACAGGGTTGTTGAAGCTTTCTTT.

V and J are TRBV5-3 and TRBJ1-6, with D hard to call. TRBV5-3 is designated an ORF whose function remains uncertain. The CDR3 loop spans 16 amino acids. Trimming removed 4 bases at V and 8 bases at J, with 19 bases between. The DNA for the CDR3 is TGTGCCAGAAGCCATGTGGGCCGCCGGTCGGATTCACCCCTCCACTTT. It encodes CARSHVGRRSDSPLHF.

The chain uses TRBV19 and TRBJ2-1; perhaps TRBD2 as D (6 bases). The length of the CDR3 is 14 residues. Per the germline V gene, CDR1 is LNHDA and CDR2 is SQIVND (reference sequence). V was clipped by 4 bases and J by 5 bases, with 12 bases between them. The CDR3 DNA is TGTGCCAGTAGTACGACGGGACTTAACAATGAGCAGTTCTTC. It codes for CASSTTGLNNEQFF.

The chain links TRBV5-4 to TRBJ1-1, with 10 bases aligning to TRBD1. The ends lost 4 bases at V and 4 bases at J; junction bases unmatched: 7. The CDR3 runs 15 residues. CDR1 is SGHNT and CDR2 is YYREEE in the germline V gene (reference sequence). The CDR3 coding sequence is TGTGCCAGCAGCAGGACAGGGGGGGCGGTCACTGAAGCTTTCTTT. Translated: CASSRTGGAVTEAFF.

The gene calls are TRBV2 and TRBJ1-6, with TRBD1 matching over 8 bases. This CDR3 region has 14 residues. Germline V gene data show CDR1 as SNHLY and CDR2 as FYNNEI. J was trimmed by 8 bases and V by 8 bases; bases with no gene match: 8. CDR3 in amino acids: CASGGETGDSPLHF. The DNA for the CDR3 is TGTGCCAGCGGAGGCGAGACAGGGGATTCACCCCTCCACTTT.

This chain uses TRBV7-8 with TRBJ1-2; 7 bases match TRBD1. CDR3 length: 15 residues. The V gene end was trimmed by 5 bases and the J gene end by 4 bases; junction bases not matched to a gene: 10. The V gene's germline CDR1 is SGHVS and CDR2 FQNEAQ. The CDR3 DNA is TGTGCCAGCAGCCTCTCTGGACAGGCCAGCTATGGCTACACCTTC. Translation: CASSLSGQASYGYTF.

This clone came up a few times. The chain recombines TRBV6-5 with TRBJ1-6; D is unclear. Germline lookup yields CDR1 MNHEY and CDR2 SVGAGI. This CDR3 comprises 15 residues. The V end lost 0 bases, the J end lost 5 bases, and 8 bases lay between the germline ends. The CDR3 protein is CASSYSITDNSPLHF. The CDR3 bases are TGTGCCAGCAGTTACTCGATAACAGATAATTCACCCCTCCACTTT.

The rearrangement joins TRBV7-8 to TRBJ1-4; 7 bases are a match to TRBD1. Germline CDR1 SGHVS, CDR2 FQNEAQ. Trimming cost V 5 bases and J 2 bases; bases outside gene matches: 8. The CDR3 contains 16 residues. The chain's CDR3 is CASSLDRVGTNEKLFF. CDR3 DNA sequence: TGTGCCAGCAGCCTCGACAGGGTTGGGACTAATGAAAAACTGTTTTTT.

The chain uses TRBV28 and TRBJ2-1; 9 positions match TRBD1. CDR1 is MDHEN and CDR2 is SYDVKM in the germline V gene. With 5 bases clipped from V and 8 bases from J, the junction kept 7 bases outside the gene matches. The CDR3 sequence is 14 residues long. The CDR3 sequence: CASSAGTGWDEQFF. In nucleotides, the CDR3 is TGTGCCAGCAGTGCCGGGACAGGGTGGGATGAGCAGTTCTTC.